These 12 T cell receptor beta chains were sequenced from one sample in a study of response to subunit inactivated influenza vaccine. One entry per CDR3 protein, called by TCRdb with MiXCR from the RT-PCR reads. The repertoire has about 800,000 distinct CDR3 sequences, less than 25% of them found once; the top ten carry about 9.4%. Specimen: PBMCs from blood, collected roughly 5 days after vaccination. The receptors come from a man in his fifties who received an inactivated influenza vaccine.

This clonotype was counted a single time. The chain carries TRBV9 and TRBJ2-7, with TRBD1 matching over 9 bases. J was trimmed by 5 bases and V by 0 bases; bases with no gene match: 6. The CDR3 contains 15 residues. Germline loops: CDR1 SGDLS, CDR2 YYNGEE. The chain's CDR3 is CASSVGGQGINEQYF. The CDR3 nucleotides are TGTGCCAGCAGCGTAGGGGGACAGGGTATAAACGAGCAGTACTTC.

This chain uses TRBV6-1 with TRBJ1-5, with TRBD1 as a possible D gene (5 bases). Trimming left V 1 base short and J 9 bases short, with 10 bases between. Germline V gene data show CDR1 as MNHNS and CDR2 as SASEGT. The CDR3 sequence is 13 residues long. CDR3 in amino acids: CASSEGGGTPQHF. The CDR3 nucleotides are TGTGCCAGCAGTGAAGGGGGGGGGACGCCCCAGCATTTT.

The V gene is TRBV6-1, the J gene TRBJ2-7; the match to TRBD2 covers 8 bases. Germline V gene sequence: CDR1 MNHNS, CDR2 SASEGT. This CDR3 has 17 residues. V was pared by 6 bases and J by 4 bases, with 17 bases of the junction left unmatched. The CDR3 region has the DNA TGTGCCAGCAGAAGGACATTCGGGGGGGAGTTGAATTACGAGCAGTACTTC. It is translated as CASRRTFGGELNYEQYF.

This clonotype was recorded a few times. The V and J genes are TRBV5-1 and TRBJ2-3; TRBD2 might be the D (5 bases). V dropped 1 base and J dropped 6 bases, with 12 bases sitting between them. The V gene's germline CDR1 is SGHRS and CDR2 YFSETQ. CDR3 size: 14 residues. Here the CDR3 DNA reads TGCGCCAGCAGCTTGACTAGAGAGAGGGATACGCAGTATTTT. Protein product: CASSLTRERDTQYF.

This clonotype came up a few times. The gene calls are TRBV20-1 and TRBJ2-4, with 9 positions matching TRBD1. Looked up from germline, CDR1 is DFQATT and CDR2 is SNEGSKA (reference sequence). Germline trimming cut 6 bases from V and 9 bases from J; bases unmatched to any gene: 9. The CDR3 totals 13 residues. The CDR3 nucleotides are TGCAGTGCAACGGGACAGGGTTTGGGCATTCAGTACTTC. Encoded protein: CSATGQGLGIQYF.

A few counts support this clonotype. The chain employs TRBV5-1 and TRBJ2-7, with D perhaps assigned TRBD1 or TRBD2 (5 bases each). The CDR3 length is 16 residues. Deletions cut 0 bases from V and 0 bases from J, with 13 bases between. CDR1 is SGHRS and CDR2 is YFSETQ in the germline V gene. The CDR3 reads CASSLAGTFSSYEQYF. As DNA, the CDR3 is TGCGCCAGCAGCTTGGCAGGGACCTTTAGCTCCTACGAGCAGTACTTC.

This clonotype has a handful of counts. The rearrangement links TRBV20-1 to TRBJ2-1; a possible D gene is TRBD2 (6 bases). The ends were cut back, 3 bases at V and 8 bases at J, with 14 bases in the middle. Germline CDR1 reads DFQATT; CDR2 reads SNEGSKA (reference sequence). There are 13 residues in the CDR3. CDR3: CSASRLVGDEQFF. The CDR3 region has the DNA TGCAGTGCTAGTCGACTAGTTGGCGATGAGCAGTTCTTC.

The rearrangement uses TRBV9 and TRBJ1-1; TRBD1 matches 9 bases. This CDR3 contains 15 residues. Germline loops: CDR1 SGDLS, CDR2 YYNGEE. Trimming took 3 bases from V and 4 from J; bases not matched to a gene: 7. Written as DNA, the CDR3 is TGTGCCAGCAGCGCATTGACAGGGGGTGGCACTGAAGCTTTCTTT. Its translation: CASSALTGGGTEAFF.

As DNA, the CDR3 is TGCGCCAGCAGCTTGGCTACAGGGGGCTTGGCCAAAAACATTCAGTACTTC. As protein: CASSLATGGLAKNIQYF. This chain links TRBV5-1 with TRBJ2-4, with 9 bases lining up with TRBD1. CDR1 SGHRS and CDR2 YFSETQ come from the germline V gene. The ends lost 0 bases at V and 1 base at J; junction bases unmatched: 5. This CDR3 has 17 residues. The full variable domain, with the rest looked up from reference TRBV5-1 and TRBJ2-4, is KAGVTQTPRYLIKTRGQQVTLSCSPISGHRSVSWYQQTPGQGLQFLFEYFSETQRNKGNFPGRFSGRQFSNSRSEMNVSTLELGDSALYLCASSLATGGLAKNIQYFGAGTRLSVL.

The V and J genes are TRBV20-1 and TRBJ1-2, with a possible D match to TRBD1 (6 bases). V lost 1 base to trimming and J lost 5 bases, with 11 bases between them. This CDR3 comprises 13 residues. CDR1 DFQATT and CDR2 SNEGSKA come from the germline V gene (reference sequence). CDR3 loop: CSARVGQGYGYTF. In DNA, the CDR3 is TGCAGTGCTAGAGTTGGGCAGGGGTATGGCTACACCTTC.

This chain uses TRBV19 with TRBJ1-5; 9 bases match TRBD1. Germline trimming cut 6 bases from V and 2 bases from J; bases unmatched to any gene: 8. The CDR3 covers 16 residues. Germline loops: CDR1 LNHDA, CDR2 SQIVND (reference sequence). The CDR3 coding sequence is TGTGCCAGTAGCAGAGAACAGGGGGCTGGCAATCAGCCCCAGCATTTT. Translating it yields CASSREQGAGNQPQHF.

V is TRBV15 and J is TRBJ2-3, with D unclear. Germline values: CDR1 LNHNV, CDR2 YYDKDF (reference sequence). V lost 5 bases and J 6 bases, leaving 15 bases between the germline ends. The CDR3 runs 14 residues. The CDR3, as DNA: TGTGCCACCAGCGTAGCCCACATGGGGGATACGCAGTATTTT. Protein: CATSVAHMGDTQYF.